This entry is about one T cell receptor beta chain. Antigen: not known. The data are from a study of STAT5B mutations in CD4+ large granular lymphocyte leukemia. Study outcomes and limitations: TRBV06-family usage was enriched in top patient clones (8/27) versus controls (2/35).

Germline-derived CDR1 and CDR2 are SGHTA and FQGNSA. J lost 6 bases, V lost 5 bases, and 4 bases had no gene match. This CDR3 has 14 residues. TCRdb keeps only in-frame clones here, not all; method: immunoSEQ multiplex PCR. The sample contains tens of thousands of clones, 85% of which appear only once. Input material: CD4+ T cells from blood buffy coats. The chain uses TRBV7-2 and TRBJ2-1, with 10 bases lining up with TRBD2. This receptor was identified in a human donor in good health. CDR3 protein: CASSRTSGTNEQFF. The CDR3 DNA reads as TGTGCCAGCAGCCGGACTAGCGGAACCAATGAGCAGTTCTTC.